This T cell receptor beta chain comes out of a study of PD-1 blockade in mismatch repair-deficient tumors. Study information: Patients had about 13 mismatch repair-deficient cancer types and were previously treated and progressing. Regarding the study as a whole: Tumor-resident clones, often undetectable pretreatment in blood, expanded then contracted after pembrolizumab.

PCR or immunohistochemistry showed mismatch repair deficiency in every enrolled patient. The TCR-sequenced patients were a few responders to pembrolizumab. Remarks on this clone: The antigen remains undetermined.

Libraries were prepared by immunoSEQ multiplex PCR; TCRdb keeps only in-frame clonotypes and omits some of them. The sample has roughly 15,000 clones, roughly 84% seen once. Sequenced here: PBMCs, sampled less than 15 weeks after starting pembrolizumab. This receptor was identified in an adult with mismatch repair-deficient cancer.

This chain's CDR3 is CAIPPPGKNTEAFF. CDR3 DNA: TGCGCCATCCCGCCCCCTGGCAAGAACACTGAAGCTTTCTTT. The rearrangement uses TRBV10-1 and TRBJ1-1; D gene unclear. Trimming removed 10 bases at V and 1 base at J, with 16 bases between. This CDR3 comprises 14 residues. The germline gives CDR1 WNHNN, CDR2 SYGVQD (reference sequence).